The sequence of this T cell receptor (beta chain) was determined in a study of control samples from healthy donors and cancer patients. V gave up 1 base and J gave up 8 bases; unmatched junction bases: 13. The CDR3 is 17 residues long. The germline gives CDR1 MGHRA, CDR2 YSYEKL. The data were produced by immunoSEQ multiplex PCR, yet TCRdb's version contains in-frame clones alone and is incomplete. The table shows about 84,000 clones, with 84% occurring only once. The source material was PBMCs. The V gene is TRBV4-1, the J gene TRBJ2-1, with 8 nucleotides matching TRBD1. The sequence was collected from a man aged 55 to 69 with head and neck cancer. The CDR3 DNA reads as TGCGCCAGCAGCCAAGGAATGGGACAGGTTTACCCCCATGAGCAGTTCTTC. As protein: CASSQGMGQVYPHEQFF.